Listed here are 21 T cell receptor beta chains from one sample, sequenced in a study of memory CD4+ T cells and cytomegalovirus serostatus (dated by TCRdb to about 2019). Single viable CD3+CD4+CD8-CD45RO+ cells were sorted as memory CD4+ T cells on a FACSAria II. The receptor library was made with the immunoSEQ multiplex PCR assay. Sourced from immuneACCESS, this table was stored by TCRdb with only in-frame sequences that have V and J called. A share of the clones is absent; for the studies checked, an unresolved V gene accounts for under half, and the remainder has no known explanation. This sample has 61,000 or so clones in its table, and around 81% of those were observed once. In total, the top ten clones hold 0.53% of the sample. The sequencing input was memory CD4+ T cells from blood. The receptors shown here come from an adult in good health and CMV-seronegative. Some clones in this sample may be carry-over from other donors' samples.

This chain connects TRBV19 to TRBJ2-2, with 8 bases identical to TRBD1. From germline, CDR1 is LNHDA and CDR2 SQIVND (reference sequence). V dropped 7 bases and J dropped 7; count of bases not matched to a gene: 8. The CDR3 runs 14 residues. The CDR3 DNA is TGTGCCAGTAAGGATCAGGGGGCGCTCGGGGAGCTGTTTTTT. Protein sequence: CASKDQGALGELFF.

This clone showed up just a few times. V gene TRBV30 combines with J gene TRBJ1-4; 12 bases are shared with TRBD1. Germline trimming cut 3 bases from V and 7 bases from J; bases unmatched to any gene: 3. CDR3 size: 14 residues. The V gene's germline CDR1 is GTSNPN and CDR2 SVGIG (reference sequence). This CDR3 is CAWSAGQGAEKLFF. The CDR3 nucleotides are TGTGCCTGGAGCGCGGGACAGGGGGCTGAAAAACTGTTTTTT.

The chain carries TRBV7-8 and TRBJ2-5; unclear D gene. Trimming removed 3 bases from V and 7 bases from J, with 9 bases in between. Per the germline V gene, CDR1 is SGHVS and CDR2 is FQNEAQ. This CDR3 comprises 12 residues. The CDR3 region is CASSFSDGTQYF. CDR3 in DNA: TGTGCCAGCAGCTTTTCCGACGGGACCCAGTACTTC.

The CDR3 DNA sequence: TGTGCCAGCAGTTCCGAGGGCGGCACTGAAGCTTTCTTT. It codes for CASSSEGGTEAFF. The chain is built from TRBV6-1 and TRBJ1-1; no firm D call. The CDR3 length is 13 residues. The germline V and J ends were trimmed by 5 bases and 4 bases, with 11 bases remaining between them. CDR1 and CDR2 (germline): MNHNS, SASEGT.

The V gene is TRBV30, the J gene TRBJ2-7; D may be TRBD2 (5 bases). The CDR3 is 15 amino acids. Deletions cut 1 base from V and 5 bases from J, with 18 bases between. Germline V gene sequence: CDR1 GTSNPN, CDR2 SVGIG (reference sequence). The CDR3 reads CAWSELGWVRDEQYF. CDR3 DNA: TGTGCCTGGAGTGAACTAGGGTGGGTCCGGGACGAGCAGTACTTC.

The chain recombines TRBV18 with TRBJ2-7, with TRBD1 matching over 8 bases. This CDR3 is built from 14 residues. The germline CDR1 and CDR2 sequences are KGHSH and LQKENI. V shed 6 bases, J shed 4 bases, and the junction held 8 bases outside the gene matches. The DNA of the CDR3 is TGTGCCAGCTCCCGCGGACAGGGTGGTTACGAGCAGTACTTC. This codes for CASSRGQGGYEQYF. Full variable domain (missing parts from reference TRBV18 and TRBJ2-7): NAGVMQNPRHLVRRRGQEARLRCSPMKGHSHVYWYRQLPEEGLKFMVYLQKENIIDESGMPKERFSAEFPKEGPSILRIQQVVRGDSAAYFCASSRGQGGYEQYFGPGTRLTVT.

The J gene is TRBJ2-7, the V gene TRBV5-1; no clear D gene. The CDR3 totals 14 residues. Germline-derived CDR1 and CDR2 are SGHRS and YFSETQ. The V end was cut by 0 bases, the J end by 5 bases, with 12 bases between. This CDR3 is CASSLGSGWDEQYF. DNA for the CDR3: TGCGCCAGCAGCTTGGGATCGGGCTGGGACGAGCAGTACTTC.

This clone was seen once. The genes are TRBV11-2 and TRBJ1-4, with D possibly being TRBD1 (6 bases). V lost 4 bases and J 3 bases, leaving 12 bases between the germline ends. In germline, CDR1 is SGHAT, CDR2 FQNNGV. This CDR3 is 15 amino acids long. In DNA form, the CDR3 reads TGTGCCAGCAGCTCATTACAGGGACCTAATGAAAAACTGTTTTTT. Amino acids: CASSSLQGPNEKLFF.

The chain combines TRBV6-1 with TRBJ1-1, with D tentatively TRBD1 (6 bases). Germline V lookup: CDR1 MNHNS, CDR2 SASEGT. The V end lost 1 base, the J end lost 0 bases, and 9 bases lay between the germline ends. The CDR3 runs to 15 residues. The CDR3 DNA reads TGTGCCAGCAGTGAAGTGGGGGGCATGAACACTGAAGCTTTCTTT. This sequence encodes CASSEVGGMNTEAFF.

The gene calls are TRBV28 and TRBJ1-2; the D is unclear. This CDR3 is built from 11 residues. With 6 bases removed from V and 8 bases from J, the gap between germline ends came to 10 bases. From germline, CDR1 is MDHEN and CDR2 SYDVKM. The CDR3 DNA sequence: TGTGCCAGCAGCCGGGCTGGAGGCTACACCTTC. It encodes CASSRAGGYTF.

This clone came up once. CDR3 sequence: CASSLGGLAAVPYEQYF. The CDR3 region has the DNA TGTGCCAGCAGCTTGGGAGGGCTAGCGGCCGTACCCTACGAGCAGTACTTC. V usage is TRBV5-4 and J usage is TRBJ2-7; 7 bases are shared with TRBD2. Germline loops: CDR1 SGHNT, CDR2 YYREEE (reference sequence). The CDR3 contains 17 residues. The trim removed 0 bases at V and 2 bases at J, leaving 11 bases unmatched.

The chain couples TRBV7-8 to TRBJ1-4; D is unresolved. V lost 1 base, J lost 0 bases, and 15 bases lay in between. Looked up from germline, CDR1 is SGHVS and CDR2 is FQNEAQ. CDR3 length equals 18 residues. The CDR3 loop is CASSLGTQSLTTNEKLFF. In nucleotides, the CDR3 is TGTGCCAGCAGCTTAGGGACCCAGAGCCTGACAACTAATGAAAAACTGTTTTTT.

This clone appeared a single time. The chain couples TRBV7-2 to TRBJ2-3; D possibly corresponds to TRBD2 (6 bases). Germline lookup yields CDR1 SGHTA and CDR2 FQGNSA. Trimming shortened V by 1 base and J by 0 bases, and 11 bases separated the two germline ends. The CDR3 totals 16 residues. The CDR3 protein is CASSLVGGASTDTQYF. The CDR3 DNA sequence: TGTGCCAGCAGCTTAGTGGGGGGAGCTAGCACAGATACGCAGTATTTT.

On this clone itself: A read error may account for a junction end that differs from germline. The J gene is TRBJ1-2, the V gene TRBV19; a weak D match, TRBD1 (5 bases). Germline V gene lookup returns CDR1 LNHDA and CDR2 SQIVND (reference sequence). CDR3 length: 14 residues. For the CDR3, the DNA is TGTGCCAGTAGCAACCTTGGGACTCTCTATGGAGGGGCCTTC. Translating gives CASSNLGTLYGGAF.

CDR3 nucleotide sequence: TGCGCCAGCAGCCAAGGCCCTAGGGACAGGGGGCGATCTAGGTATGGCTACACCTTC. It encodes CASSQGPRDRGRSRYGYTF. The V gene is TRBV4-1, the J gene TRBJ1-2, with 12 bases that match TRBD1. The CDR3 sequence is 19 residues long. Germline trimming cut 1 base from V and 5 bases from J; bases unmatched to any gene: 14. Germline V gene data show CDR1 as MGHRA and CDR2 as YSYEKL.

The chain couples TRBV27 to TRBJ1-5, with 11 bases identical to TRBD1. The germline CDR1 and CDR2 sequences are MNHEY and SMNVEV (reference sequence). V shed 0 bases, J shed 2 bases, and the junction held 6 bases outside the gene matches. CDR3 length: 18 amino acids. CDR3 in amino acids: CASSLSPGQGGGNQPQHF. The CDR3 bases are TGTGCCAGCAGTTTATCTCCGGGACAGGGGGGGGGCAATCAGCCCCAGCATTTT.

The rearrangement joins TRBV29-1 to TRBJ2-1, with 9 bases aligning to TRBD1. The CDR3 has 14 amino acids. Trimming removed 4 bases from V and 2 bases from J; junction bases left unmatched: 3. Germline-derived CDR1 and CDR2 are SQVTM and ANQGSEA. The CDR3 DNA is TGCAGCGTTGTGACAGGGGGGACCTACAATGAGCAGTTCTTC. This encodes CSVVTGGTYNEQFF.

This sequence joins TRBV16 and TRBJ2-2; TRBD1 agrees at 7 bases. Per germline, CDR1 KGHSY and CDR2 FQNENV. The J segment lost 6 bases and the V segment lost 3 bases, leaving 10 bases of the junction unmatched. The CDR3 runs to 16 residues. CDR3 amino acids: CASSHLRGRDAGELFF. The CDR3 DNA sequence: TGTGCCAGCAGCCACTTGAGGGGGCGAGATGCCGGGGAGCTGTTTTTT.

The rearrangement joins TRBV9 to TRBJ1-5; 9 bases align to TRBD1. CDR1 is SGDLS and CDR2 is YYNGEE in the germline V gene. The CDR3 covers 14 residues. V shed 4 bases and J 6 bases; nucleotides not matched to a gene: 5. In nucleotides, the CDR3 is TGTGCCAGCAGCTCCGACAGGGGGACTCAGCCCCAGCATTTT. This gives the protein CASSSDRGTQPQHF. Combining the CDR3 with reference TRBV9 and TRBJ1-5 gives the whole variable domain DSGVTQTPKHLITATGQRVTLRCSPRSGDLSVYWYQQSLDQGLQFLIQYYNGEERAKGNILERFSAQQFPDLHSELNLSSLELGDSALYFCASSSDRGTQPQHFGDGTRLSIL.

This clone is termed medium-sized. The rearrangement uses TRBV7-6 and TRBJ2-2; D is perhaps TRBD2 (5 bases). Germline assignment: CDR1 SGHVS and CDR2 FNYEAQ. This CDR3 has 16 residues. V gave up 4 bases and J gave up 5 bases, with 17 bases separating them. CDR3 loop: CASSSHRGEETGELFF. CDR3 DNA: TGTGCCAGCAGCTCCCACCGGGGAGAGGAGACCGGGGAGCTGTTTTTT.

In its sample, this clone was seen once. CDR3 protein: CASSLEWAGSGSEQFF. Written as DNA, the CDR3 is TGCGCCAGCAGCTTGGAGTGGGCAGGGTCTGGAAGTGAGCAGTTCTTC. The chain couples TRBV5-1 to TRBJ2-1; D may be TRBD1 (5 bases). The CDR3 has 16 residues. Germline CDR1 is SGHRS and CDR2 is YFSETQ. Trimming removed 0 bases from V and 9 bases from J, with 19 bases in between.